These 10 T cell receptor beta chains came from one sample sequenced in a study of OX40 agonist ivuxolimab in advanced cancers. Profiling relied on immunoSEQ multiplex PCR, and the TCRdb table lists in-frame clones only, not all of them. The sample holds 70,000 or so clones; approximately 92% are singletons and the top ten take 0.85% to 0.95%. Material: CD4+ or CD8+ T cells sorted from blood, obtained in a trial of the OX40 agonist ivuxolimab. These receptors all come from an adult with an advanced solid tumor such as melanoma, head and neck, liver or kidney cancer.

CDR3 sequence: CASSVGVGYEQYF. DNA of the CDR3: TGTGCCAGCAGTGTGGGGGTTGGGTACGAGCAGTACTTC. The chain is built from TRBV7-8 and TRBJ2-7; D assignment may be TRBD1 or TRBD2 (5 bases each). This CDR3 contains 13 residues. Germline CDR1 reads SGHVS; CDR2 reads FQNEAQ. Trimming removed 6 bases from V and 4 bases from J, with 13 bases in between.

The V call is TRBV2, the J call TRBJ1-1, with D possibly matching TRBD1 (5 bases). Deletions cut 2 bases from V and 4 bases from J, with 14 bases between. This CDR3 has 15 amino acids. Germline loops: CDR1 SNHLY, CDR2 FYNNEI. This chain's CDR3 is CASSERGLVRTEAFF. The CDR3 DNA reads as TGTGCCAGCAGTGAAAGGGGACTTGTTCGCACTGAAGCTTTCTTT.

V is TRBV4-2 and J is TRBJ2-2; possibly TRBD2 for D (6 bases). Trimming removed 0 bases at V and 2 bases at J, with 10 bases between. The CDR3 totals 16 residues. The germline gives CDR1 LGHNA, CDR2 YNFKEQ. The CDR3 protein is CASSQEGTLNTGELFF. CDR3 DNA sequence: TGTGCCAGCAGCCAAGAGGGGACTCTCAACACCGGGGAGCTGTTTTTT.

For the CDR3, the DNA is TGTGCCAGCAGTTCCCAACCTCCGCGGGGCTACACCTTC. It codes for CASSSQPPRGYTF. The chain couples TRBV27 to TRBJ1-2, with D unresolved. V lost 4 bases and J 8 bases, leaving 14 bases between the germline ends. This CDR3 region has 13 residues. Germline lookup yields CDR1 MNHEY and CDR2 SMNVEV (reference sequence).

V gene TRBV5-5 combines with J gene TRBJ1-2; D gene uncertain. This CDR3 is 12 amino acids long. Between the trimmed V and J ends, which lost 4 bases and 6 bases, there was a span of 10 bases. The germline V gene has CDR1 SGHKS and CDR2 YYEKEE (reference sequence). CDR3 loop: CASSQATNGYTF. Here the CDR3 DNA reads TGTGCCAGCAGCCAAGCGACAAATGGCTACACCTTC. Full variable domain (missing parts from reference TRBV5-5 and TRBJ1-2): DAGVTQSPTHLIKTRGQQVTLRCSPISGHKSVSWYQQVLGQGPQFIFQYYEKEERGRGNFPDRFSARQFPNYSSELNVNALLLGDSALYLCASSQATNGYTFGSGTRLTVV.

J is TRBJ2-2 and V is TRBV10-1, with 7 bases aligning to TRBD2. V lost 4 bases to trimming and J lost 5 bases; unmatched junction nucleotides: 7. Germline CDR1 is WNHNN and CDR2 is SYGVQD (reference sequence). CDR3 length: 15 amino acids. The CDR3 region is CASSAGGGKTGELFF. The CDR3 region has the DNA TGCGCCAGCAGTGCTGGGGGAGGGAAAACCGGGGAGCTGTTTTTT.

CDR3 residues: CASSQGTAYEQYF. CDR3 nucleotide sequence: TGTGCCAGCAGTCAAGGGACAGCCTACGAGCAGTACTTC. V usage is TRBV6-5 and J usage is TRBJ2-7; 7 bases fit TRBD1. The CDR3 totals 13 residues. V shed 5 bases and J 2 bases; nucleotides not matched to a gene: 3. Germline-derived CDR1 and CDR2 are MNHEY and SVGAGI.

The chain employs TRBV7-2 and TRBJ1-1; 7 bases map to TRBD1. CDR1 and CDR2 from the germline V gene are SGHTA and FQGNSA. The CDR3 totals 14 residues. After removal of 5 bases from V and 4 bases from J, the junction contained 7 bases not matched to a gene. The CDR3 loop is CASSPGQLRTEAFF. CDR3 sequence (DNA): TGTGCCAGCAGCCCGGGACAGTTGCGCACTGAAGCTTTCTTT.

The V and J genes are TRBV11-2 and TRBJ2-7, with D perhaps TRBD2 (6 bases). The CDR3 covers 15 residues. Per germline, CDR1 SGHAT and CDR2 FQNNGV. V dropped 5 bases and J dropped 1 base, with 15 bases sitting between them. The CDR3 reads CASSQLLGGSYEQYF. The CDR3 coding sequence is TGTGCCAGCAGCCAACTCCTCGGGGGTTCCTACGAGCAGTACTTC.

The J gene is TRBJ2-1, the V gene TRBV7-2; D is uncertain. The CDR3 spans 13 residues. V was clipped by 0 bases and J by 10 bases, with 10 bases between them. Germline CDR1 reads SGHTA; CDR2 reads FQGNSA. The CDR3 here is CASSLARYTEQFF. In DNA, the CDR3 is TGTGCCAGCAGCTTAGCGCGGTACACCGAGCAGTTCTTC.